This T cell receptor beta chain was identified during a study of blood T cell repertoires in COVID-19. Study at large: Researchers got acute and convalescent COVID-19 samples from the United States, Italy and Spain.

Libraries were prepared by immunoSEQ multiplex PCR; TCRdb keeps only in-frame clonotypes and omits some of them. The sample lists a few hundred thousand clones, 80% to 90% occurring once. V was shortened by 0 bases and J by 1 base, with 11 bases between the two germline ends. The germline V gene has CDR1 SGHRS and CDR2 YFSETQ. The CDR3 runs 16 residues. Participant ages covered roughly 18 to 90 years across 24 US areas. Allocation to cohorts depended on clinical history reported by the participants. The study counted Cohort 3 donors as recovered given two negative PCRs, clearance, or symptom resolution.

The chain links TRBV5-1 to TRBJ1-3; no clear D gene. The TCR originated in a woman in her 50s who had recovered from COVID-19. Sequenced material: PBMCs or T cells enriched from blood (not recorded which). The CDR3 here is CASSLGGGSSGNTIYF. The CDR3 bases are TGCGCCAGCAGCTTGGGTGGAGGGAGTTCTGGAAACACCATATATTTT.